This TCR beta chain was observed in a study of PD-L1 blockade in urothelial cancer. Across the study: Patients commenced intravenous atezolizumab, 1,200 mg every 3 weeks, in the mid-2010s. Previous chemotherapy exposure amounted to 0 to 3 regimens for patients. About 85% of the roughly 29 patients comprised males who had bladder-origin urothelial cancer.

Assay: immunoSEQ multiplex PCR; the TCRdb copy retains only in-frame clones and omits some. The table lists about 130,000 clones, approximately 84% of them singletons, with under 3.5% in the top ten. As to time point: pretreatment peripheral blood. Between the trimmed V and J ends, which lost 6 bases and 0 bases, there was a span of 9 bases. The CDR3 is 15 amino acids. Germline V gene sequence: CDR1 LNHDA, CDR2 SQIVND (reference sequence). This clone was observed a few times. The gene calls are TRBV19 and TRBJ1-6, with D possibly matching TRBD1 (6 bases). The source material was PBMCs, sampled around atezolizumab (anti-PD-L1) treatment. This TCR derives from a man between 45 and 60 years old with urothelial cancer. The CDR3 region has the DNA TGTGCCAGTAGACAGGGAAGCTCCTATAATTCACCCCTCCACTTT. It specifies CASRQGSSYNSPLHF.